This passage covers 14 T cell receptor beta chains from one sample sequenced in a study of blood T cell repertoires in COVID-19. Sequencing was performed with immunoSEQ multiplex PCR; in TCRdb, only in-frame clones are kept and a portion is missing. Among about 190,000 clones listed, 90% were seen once. The sequencing input was peripheral blood. Receptor source: a man aged 50 or older with acute or convalescent COVID-19.

The J gene is TRBJ1-2, the V gene TRBV6-5; 7 bases line up with TRBD1. The CDR3 is made up of 12 amino acids. The germline CDR1 and CDR2 sequences are MNHEY and SVGAGI. V shed 4 bases and J 7 bases; nucleotides not matched to a gene: 3. The CDR3 DNA follows: TGTGCCAGCAGTTCGACAGGGCTTGGCTACACCTTC. As protein: CASSSTGLGYTF.

This chain joins TRBV5-4 and TRBJ1-6; 10 bases are shared with TRBD1. Germline V CDR1 and CDR2: SGHNT, YYREEE (reference sequence). The CDR3 contains 16 residues. V gave up 4 bases and J gave up 6 bases; unmatched junction bases: 7. CDR3 bases: TGTGCCAGCAGCACGGACAGGGGGTGGGCTAATTCACCCCTCCACTTT. Its protein is CASSTDRGWANSPLHF.

This clone was seen only once. V usage is TRBV4-1 and J usage is TRBJ1-4, with D tentatively TRBD1 (6 bases). CDR1 and CDR2 (germline): MGHRA, YSYEKL. This CDR3 has 16 residues. Between the trimmed V and J ends, which lost 3 bases and 7 bases, there was a span of 18 bases. The CDR3 coding sequence is TGCGCCAGCAGCCAGGGTCTACGGGGGGCAGGTGAAAAACTGTTTTTT. Translated: CASSQGLRGAGEKLFF.

This chain links TRBV7-9 with TRBJ2-3; TRBD2 agrees at 9 bases. V was clipped by 5 bases and J by 2 bases; unmatched bases: 8. The germline CDR1 and CDR2 sequences are SEHNR and FQNEAQ (reference sequence). The CDR3 loop spans 16 amino acids. The CDR3 region is CASSPQLAGNTDTQYF. The CDR3, as DNA: TGTGCCAGCAGCCCCCAGCTAGCGGGAAACACAGATACGCAGTATTTT.

This rearrangement joins TRBV6-2 or TRBV6-3 to TRBJ1-2; 7 positions match TRBD1. The CDR3 has 15 amino acids. The V segment lost 0 bases and the J segment 4 bases; nucleotides outside the gene matches: 5. Germline V gene data show CDR1 as MNHEY and CDR2 as SVGEGT. CDR3 sequence: CASSYSDRSLYGYTF. Here the CDR3 DNA reads TGTGCCAGCAGTTACTCGGACAGGAGCCTCTATGGCTACACCTTC.

The V and J genes are TRBV7-6 and TRBJ1-1; 10 nucleotides match TRBD1. This CDR3 has 16 amino acids. V lost 2 bases and J lost 1; bases outside the gene matches: 4. Germline lookup yields CDR1 SGHVS and CDR2 FNYEAQ. The CDR3 reads CASSLQWDRGNTEAFF. The DNA of the CDR3 is TGTGCCAGCAGCTTACAGTGGGACAGGGGGAACACTGAAGCTTTCTTT.

This CDR3 reads CASSQEGDNSPLHF. CDR3 bases: TGCGCCAGCAGCCAAGAAGGGGATAATTCACCCCTCCACTTT. V and J are TRBV4-1 and TRBJ1-6; D is possibly TRBD1 (5 bases). The CDR3 runs to 14 residues. Germline-derived CDR1 and CDR2 are MGHRA and YSYEKL. V lost 0 bases to trimming and J lost 5 bases, with 5 bases between them.

V is TRBV7-8 and J is TRBJ2-3; 7 nucleotides agree with TRBD1. This CDR3 has 16 residues. Trimming at V came to 2 bases and at J to 0 bases, leaving 5 bases not matched to a gene. Germline-derived CDR1 and CDR2 are SGHVS and FQNEAQ. DNA for the CDR3: TGTGCCAGCAGCTTACGGGACAGAGATAGCACAGATACGCAGTATTTT. Translated: CASSLRDRDSTDTQYF.

The gene calls are TRBV5-4 and TRBJ2-1, with TRBD2 matching over 9 bases. This CDR3 has 17 residues. V was pared by 3 bases and J by 0 bases, with 7 bases of the junction left unmatched. Looked up from germline, CDR1 is SGHNT and CDR2 is YYREEE (reference sequence). The chain's CDR3 is CASSSSGTFSSYNEQFF. The CDR3 DNA sequence: TGTGCCAGCAGCTCTAGCGGGACCTTTAGCTCCTACAATGAGCAGTTCTTC.

J is TRBJ1-1 and V is TRBV7-2; no clear D. The V end lost 1 base, the J end lost 1 base, and 13 bases lay between the germline ends. Germline CDR1 and CDR2: SGHTA and FQGNSA. CDR3 size: 16 residues. CDR3 region: CASSLGRRGTNTEAFF. CDR3 bases: TGTGCCAGCAGCTTAGGGCGTCGGGGTACGAACACTGAAGCTTTCTTT.

The rearrangement links TRBV4-1 to TRBJ2-7; TRBD2 might be the D (5 bases). Deletions cut 3 bases from V and 3 bases from J, with 15 bases between. Germline CDR1 is MGHRA and CDR2 is YSYEKL. The CDR3 spans 15 residues. CDR3: CASSQTDSAFYEQYV. The CDR3 DNA sequence: TGCGCCAGCAGCCAGACGGACTCAGCCTTCTACGAGCAGTACGTC.

The V and J genes are TRBV19 and TRBJ1-3; D may be TRBD1 (6 bases). CDR1 LNHDA and CDR2 SQIVND come from the germline V gene (reference sequence). The CDR3 contains 18 residues. V dropped 4 bases and J dropped 0 bases, with 19 bases sitting between them. The CDR3 spells CASSSTGYGIYSGNTIYF. For the CDR3, the DNA is TGTGCCAGTAGTAGCACAGGGTACGGGATCTACTCTGGAAACACCATATATTTT.

The chain is built from TRBV19 and TRBJ2-7, with 7 bases lining up with TRBD2. This CDR3 spans 14 amino acids. Germline loops: CDR1 LNHDA, CDR2 SQIVND (reference sequence). After removal of 7 bases from V and 6 bases from J, the junction contained 12 bases not matched to a gene. The CDR3 loop reads CASTPEGGGFEQYV. The CDR3 nucleotides are TGTGCCAGTACACCGGAGGGCGGGGGTTTCGAGCAGTACGTC.

The chain employs TRBV19 and TRBJ1-2; tentative D call: TRBD1 (5 bases). There are 14 residues in the CDR3. Germline values: CDR1 LNHDA, CDR2 SQIVND (reference sequence). V shed 6 bases and J shed 8 bases, with 19 bases lying between them. The CDR3 nucleotides read TGTGCCAGTAGCCTACCCAGCAGGGAAAAAGGCTACACCTTC. This encodes CASSLPSREKGYTF.